The T cell receptor beta chain under discussion was sequenced for a study of post-analysis software for immune sequencing data. Study-wide context: Both relapsing-remitting and secondary progressive multiple sclerosis featured among the disease courses, as did progressive-relapsing multiple sclerosis.

Unique molecular identifiers had been added to the TCR beta cDNA libraries. There were about 1 to 10 million T cells, and some 500,000 cDNA molecules came from them. TCRdb re-analysed the PCR reads in MiXCR, keeping a single row per CDR3 protein. The sample lists about 430,000 distinct CDR3 sequences, 35% to 45% occurring once. Note on this clonotype: Antigen specificity is unknown.

Study-wide results and caveats: Multiple sclerosis patients showed significantly lower normalized Chao1 diversity than controls did.

This receptor was identified in a girl aged 2 to 10 with multiple sclerosis. Sequenced material: blood.

The CDR3 reads CASSAIEEQGSYGYTF. The CDR3 coding sequence is TGCGCCAGCAGCGCCATTGAGGAGCAGGGGAGCTATGGCTACACCTTC. V gene TRBV5-1 combines with J gene TRBJ1-2; D may be TRBD1 (6 bases). The germline V gene has CDR1 SGHRS and CDR2 YFSETQ. Trimming removed 4 bases from V and 4 bases from J, with 20 bases in between. The CDR3 loop spans 16 amino acids.